The 13 T cell receptor beta chains reported below all come from one sample, sequenced in a study of CD8 T cells in Susac syndrome. The RNA input was about 0.5 to 1 ug, and it was reverse transcribed with random hexamers. Each CDR3 protein gets one entry after TCRdb re-called the immunoSEQ multiplex PCR reads with MiXCR. The sample lists some 300,000 distinct CDR3 sequences, approximately 90% occurring once. Input material: CD8+ T cells from PBMCs. The receptors derive from a human donor with multiple sclerosis.

V is TRBV27 and J is TRBJ2-7; TRBD2 matches 9 bases. CDR1 and CDR2 from the germline V gene are MNHEY and SMNVEV (reference sequence). Trimming took 7 bases from V and 5 from J; bases not matched to a gene: 12. CDR3 length: 15 residues. The CDR3 nucleotides are TGTGCCAGCACCCCTGCTGGGACTAGCTACCACGAGCAGTACTTC. Its protein is CASTPAGTSYHEQYF.

The chain couples TRBV6-1 to TRBJ2-3; 7 bases map to TRBD2. Trimming took 1 base from V and 6 from J; bases not matched to a gene: 7. CDR1 is MNHNS and CDR2 is SASEGT in the germline V gene. This CDR3 has 15 amino acids. This chain's CDR3 is CASSEVSGGWDTQYF. The CDR3 DNA reads as TGTGCCAGCAGTGAAGTGTCGGGAGGATGGGATACGCAGTATTTT.

This chain links TRBV10-3 with TRBJ2-3; D not certain. V was clipped by 0 bases and J by 3 bases, with 7 bases between them. The CDR3 runs to 14 residues. Germline V gives CDR1 ENHRY, CDR2 SYGVKD. The CDR3 DNA reads TGTGCCATCAGTGAGTCGGGGTATACAGATACGCAGTATTTT. Its translation is CAISESGYTDTQYF.

The chain combines TRBV20-1 with TRBJ2-7; D is possibly TRBD2 (6 bases). Trimming shortened V by 7 bases and J by 0 bases, and 16 bases separated the two germline ends. The CDR3 runs to 14 residues. CDR1 DFQATT and CDR2 SNEGSKA come from the germline V gene (reference sequence). The CDR3 region is CSVQQGGDSYEQYF. The CDR3 region has the DNA TGCAGTGTGCAGCAGGGCGGGGACTCCTACGAGCAGTACTTC.

This chain connects TRBV24-1 to TRBJ2-1, with 7 bases matching TRBD2. V dropped 0 bases and J dropped 7; count of bases not matched to a gene: 2. The CDR3 runs to 14 residues. Germline V gene sequence: CDR1 KGHDR, CDR2 SFDVKD. The CDR3 sequence is CATSDLGTINEQFF. DNA for the CDR3: TGTGCCACCAGTGATTTGGGGACTATTAATGAGCAGTTCTTC.

This chain joins TRBV29-1 and TRBJ2-1, with D maybe TRBD2 (5 bases). CDR3 size: 12 residues. V lost 6 bases, J lost 6 bases, and 12 bases lay in between. The germline gives CDR1 SQVTM, CDR2 ANQGSEA. The CDR3 coding sequence is TGCAGCGTGGGTCCGGGAACCAATGAGCAGTTCTTC. It specifies CSVGPGTNEQFF.

This chain links TRBV25-1 with TRBJ2-1; maybe TRBD2 (5 bases). This CDR3 is built from 12 residues. Germline CDR1 is MGHDK and CDR2 is SYGVNS. V was cut by 4 bases and J by 15 bases, with 16 bases left in between. CDR3 in amino acids: CASSGVRANLFF. CDR3 bases: TGTGCCAGCAGTGGGGTGAGGGCTAATCTGTTCTTC. Full variable domain (remainder filled in from reference TRBV25-1 and TRBJ2-1): EADIYQTPRYLVIGTGKKITLECSQTMGHDKMYWYQQDPGMELHLIHYSYGVNSTEKGDLSSESTVSRIRTEHFPLTLESARPSHTSQYLCASSGVRANLFFGPGTRLTVL.

J is TRBJ1-2 and V is TRBV3-1; D not certain. Per the germline V gene, CDR1 is LGHDT and CDR2 is YNNKEL (reference sequence). This CDR3 has 13 amino acids. V shed 5 bases and J shed 7 bases, with 14 bases lying between them. This chain's CDR3 is CASSSPFAGGYTF. DNA for the CDR3: TGTGCCAGCAGCTCCCCCTTCGCCGGTGGCTACACCTTC.

This chain uses TRBV2 with TRBJ1-2, with D possibly TRBD1 on 6 matching bases. CDR1 is SNHLY and CDR2 is FYNNEI in the germline V gene. V was pared by 6 bases and J by 0 bases, with 11 bases between. CDR3 length equals 14 residues. CDR3 residues: CASRRQVANYGYTF. In nucleotides, the CDR3 is TGTGCCAGCAGACGACAGGTAGCTAACTATGGCTACACCTTC. Full variable domain (missing parts from reference TRBV2 and TRBJ1-2): EPEVTQTPSHQVTQMGQEVILRCVPISNHLYFYWYRQILGQKVEFLVSFYNNEISEKSEIFDDQFSVERPDGSNFTLKIRSTKLEDSAMYFCASRRQVANYGYTFGSGTRLTVV.

This chain connects TRBV2 to TRBJ2-1, with 11 bases fitting TRBD2. Germline V gene data show CDR1 as SNHLY and CDR2 as FYNNEI. CDR3 length: 15 residues. Germline trimming cut 7 bases from V and 4 bases from J; bases unmatched to any gene: 6. The CDR3 nucleotides read TGTGCCAGCATACTAGCGGGAGAGCCTTACAATGAGCAGTTCTTC. This translates into CASILAGEPYNEQFF.

The chain's CDR3 is CASSPLTENTGELFF. In DNA form, the CDR3 reads TGTGCCAGCAGCCCACTGACAGAAAACACCGGGGAGCTGTTTTTT. The chain uses TRBV13 and TRBJ2-2; possibly TRBD1 for D (5 bases). Per germline, CDR1 PRHDT and CDR2 FYEKMQ (reference sequence). This CDR3 region has 15 residues. V lost 5 bases, J lost 2 bases, and 12 bases lay in between.

The J gene is TRBJ1-6, the V gene TRBV20-1; 7 bases fit TRBD1. In germline, CDR1 is DFQATT, CDR2 SNEGSKA (reference sequence). The J segment lost 9 bases and the V segment lost 6 bases, leaving 11 bases of the junction unmatched. This CDR3 is 14 amino acids long. The CDR3 DNA sequence: TGCAGTGCCATTAGGATTACAGGGGCTTCACCCCTCCACTTT. It codes for CSAIRITGASPLHF.

This clonotype was found once. The J gene is TRBJ2-6, the V gene TRBV19, with D possibly matching TRBD1 (6 bases). This CDR3 is 15 amino acids long. The V gene lost 7 bases and the J gene lost 0 bases, with 10 bases spanning the gap. CDR1 is LNHDA, CDR2 SQIVND, per germline (reference sequence). The CDR3 region has the DNA TGTGCCAGTACGACAGGCTTCTCTGGGGCCAACGTCCTGACTTTC. Protein product: CASTTGFSGANVLTF.